These 20 T cell receptor beta chains were all obtained from the same sample, sequenced in a study of blood T cell repertoires in COVID-19. This table comes from immunoSEQ multiplex PCR, and its TCRdb copy is limited to in-frame clones, with some not included. The sample has about 130,000 clones; roughly 87% are singletons. What was sequenced was peripheral blood. Receptors were obtained from a man older than 75 with active or convalescent COVID-19.

This sequence joins TRBV5-1 and TRBJ2-1, with D perhaps matching TRBD1 (5 bases). Trimming took off 2 bases at V and 7 bases at J, with 10 bases between the two ends. The germline V gene has CDR1 SGHRS and CDR2 YFSETQ. The CDR3 sequence is 13 residues long. The CDR3 DNA sequence: TGCGCCAGCAGCTTTTCAGGGTCGAATGAGCAGTTCTTC. Its protein is CASSFSGSNEQFF.

V and J are TRBV30 and TRBJ1-5; 7 nucleotides line up with TRBD1. The CDR3 loop spans 18 amino acids. CDR1 GTSNPN and CDR2 SVGIG come from the germline V gene (reference sequence). J gave up 2 bases and V 1 base, and 14 bases lay outside the gene matches. CDR3 sequence reads: CAWSGYTGEAEGNQPQHF. CDR3 nucleotide sequence: TGTGCCTGGAGTGGGTACACAGGGGAGGCAGAAGGCAATCAGCCCCAGCATTTT.

This clone was counted only a few times. The rearrangement joins TRBV4-2 to TRBJ1-5; tentative D call: TRBD1 (6 bases). Germline lookup yields CDR1 LGHNA and CDR2 YNFKEQ. V lost 0 bases, J lost 11 bases, and 17 bases lay in between. This CDR3 has 15 amino acids. The CDR3 is CASSQDEGQSWAQHF. The CDR3 nucleotides are TGTGCCAGCAGCCAAGATGAAGGACAGAGCTGGGCCCAGCATTTT.

V and J are TRBV28 and TRBJ2-1; D remains unclear. Germline V gives CDR1 MDHEN, CDR2 SYDVKM. This CDR3 is 13 amino acids long. Trimming stripped 6 bases from V and 4 bases from J, with 10 bases between. DNA of the CDR3: TGTGCCAGCAGCCGCCAACTATACAATGAGCAGTTCTTC. Encoded protein: CASSRQLYNEQFF.

Comments on this clone: One junction end does not reproduce the germline sequence, and a read error may be involved. The chain links TRBV3-1 (or the pseudogene TRBV3-2) to TRBJ2-2, with 12 bases lining up with TRBD2. Germline V lookup: CDR1 LGHDT, CDR2 YNNKEL (reference sequence). The CDR3 runs to 18 residues. CDR3 DNA sequence: TGTGCCAGCAGCCAACCTTTCAGACTAGCGGGAGAACACCGGGGAGCTGTTTTT. This gives the protein CASSQPFRLAGEHRGAVF.

This chain joins TRBV6-1 and TRBJ2-7; D uncertain. Trimming shortened V by 5 bases and J by 3 bases, and 5 bases separated the two germline ends. The CDR3 has 11 amino acids. Germline V gene data show CDR1 as MNHNS and CDR2 as SASEGT. The CDR3 DNA reads TGTGCCAGCAGTTCCCTCTACGAGCAGTACTTC. Encoded protein: CASSSLYEQYF.

The chain is built from TRBV7-2 and TRBJ2-3; 11 bases agree with TRBD2. CDR1 and CDR2 (germline): SGHTA, FQGNSA. The trim removed 2 bases at V and 3 bases at J, leaving 4 bases unmatched. The CDR3 consists of 16 residues. This CDR3 is CASSLNLAGGTDTQYF. Here the CDR3 DNA reads TGTGCCAGCAGCTTAAATCTAGCGGGAGGTACAGATACGCAGTATTTT.

CDR3 sequence reads: CASSSQGAALYGYTF. CDR3 sequence (DNA): TGCGCCAGCAGCTCCCAGGGGGCAGCTCTCTATGGCTACACCTTC. The rearrangement joins TRBV5-1 to TRBJ1-2; 8 nucleotides match TRBD1. CDR3 length: 15 residues. V shed 3 bases, J shed 4 bases, and the junction held 8 bases outside the gene matches. Germline V lookup: CDR1 SGHRS, CDR2 YFSETQ.

This chain uses TRBV19 with TRBJ1-6; D might be TRBD1 (6 bases). CDR1 and CDR2 (germline): LNHDA, SQIVND (reference sequence). V was clipped by 7 bases and J by 10 bases, with 14 bases between them. The CDR3 is made up of 13 amino acids. CDR3 sequence (DNA): TGTGCCAGTAACCAAAGGGGGGGCTCACCCCTCCACTTT. Its protein product is CASNQRGGSPLHF.

This rearrangement joins TRBV3-1 (or the pseudogene TRBV3-2) to TRBJ2-2, with 8 bases fitting TRBD2. The CDR3 runs to 15 residues. With 4 bases clipped from V and 3 bases from J, the junction kept 4 bases outside the gene matches. The germline CDR1 and CDR2 sequences are LGHDT and YNNKEL (reference sequence). CDR3 DNA sequence: TGTGCCAGCAGCCTGGCTAGCGGGTACACCGGGGAGCTGTTTTTT. It encodes CASSLASGYTGELFF.

V gene TRBV7-2 combines with J gene TRBJ2-5; 10 bases are shared with TRBD2. V lost 0 bases to trimming and J lost 5 bases; unmatched junction nucleotides: 9. The CDR3 contains 17 residues. The germline CDR1 and CDR2 sequences are SGHTA and FQGNSA. The DNA for the CDR3 is TGTGCCAGCAGCTTAGCGGGCAAGCGGGGGGGCCTGGAGACCCAGTACTTC. Translation gives CASSLAGKRGGLETQYF.

This rearrangement joins TRBV5-4 to TRBJ1-5; D is perhaps TRBD1 (5 bases). The length of the CDR3 is 14 residues. Germline V gene data show CDR1 as SGHNT and CDR2 as YYREEE (reference sequence). V lost 4 bases, J lost 1 base, and 9 bases lay in between. The chain's CDR3 is CASSTAGSNQPQHF. CDR3 DNA: TGTGCCAGCAGCACTGCAGGGAGCAATCAGCCCCAGCATTTT. The variable domain in full, with the rest retrieved from reference TRBV5-4 and TRBJ1-5, is ETGVTQSPTHLIKTRGQQVTLRCSSQSGHNTVSWYQQALGQGPQFIFQYYREEENGRGNFPPRFSGLQFPNYSSELNVNALELDDSALYLCASSTAGSNQPQHFGDGTRLSIL.

CDR3 protein: CASSVAGGDKYGYTF. Written as DNA, the CDR3 is TGTGCCAGCAGTGTAGCAGGGGGCGATAAGTATGGCTACACCTTC. V is TRBV25-1 and J is TRBJ1-2; 8 bases are a match to TRBD1. The CDR3 is 15 residues long. Trimming cost V 4 bases and J 5 bases; bases outside gene matches: 9. Germline-derived CDR1 and CDR2 are MGHDK and SYGVNS.

This rearrangement joins TRBV7-2 to TRBJ1-2; 8 positions match TRBD1. Trimming took 3 bases from V and 7 from J; bases not matched to a gene: 7. CDR1 is SGHTA and CDR2 is FQGNSA in the germline V gene. This CDR3 contains 14 residues. CDR3 sequence: CASSLGQAGGGYTF. The DNA for the CDR3 is TGTGCCAGCAGCTTGGGACAGGCTGGGGGTGGCTACACCTTC.

The rearrangement uses TRBV6-5 and TRBJ1-5, with D perhaps TRBD1 (5 bases). V was trimmed by 0 bases and J by 2 bases, leaving 11 bases between them. The germline V gene has CDR1 MNHEY and CDR2 SVGAGI. This CDR3 region has 16 residues. The CDR3 DNA reads as TGTGCCAGCAGTTACTCTTCAGGGAATGGCAATCAGCCCCAGCATTTT. Protein sequence: CASSYSSGNGNQPQHF.

This chain uses TRBV3-1 (or the pseudogene TRBV3-2) with TRBJ1-4, with D possibly matching TRBD1 (6 bases). CDR1 is LGHDT, CDR2 YNNKEL, per germline (reference sequence). V lost 4 bases and J lost 6, with 12 bases in between. The CDR3 has 14 residues. The CDR3, as DNA: TGTGCCAGCAGCCCCACAGGGAACGATGAAAAACTGTTTTTT. This sequence encodes CASSPTGNDEKLFF.

J is TRBJ2-7 and V is TRBV6-1; unclear D gene. CDR1 and CDR2 from the germline V gene are MNHNS and SASEGT. V was trimmed by 3 bases and J by 6 bases, leaving 12 bases between them. The CDR3 covers 13 residues. The CDR3 protein is CASSELQESEQYF. CDR3 coding DNA: TGTGCCAGCAGTGAGTTGCAGGAATCCGAGCAGTACTTC.

The chain couples TRBV11-3 to TRBJ2-5, with D possibly being TRBD1 (6 bases). This CDR3 is 17 amino acids long. V dropped 1 base and J dropped 4 bases, with 19 bases sitting between them. The germline CDR1 and CDR2 sequences are SGHNT and YENEEA. The CDR3 coding sequence is TGTGCCAGCAGCTTAGGCGGTCTCTGGGGGCAAGCAGAGACCCAGTACTTC. Its translation: CASSLGGLWGQAETQYF.

The chain carries TRBV27 and TRBJ2-7; 8 bases line up with TRBD2. Trimming cost V 5 bases and J 2 bases; bases outside gene matches: 11. The CDR3 sequence is 16 residues long. Germline CDR1 MNHEY, CDR2 SMNVEV (reference sequence). The CDR3 DNA sequence: TGTGCCAGCAGTGTACTCAGGACTAGCAGGACCTACGAGCAGTACTTC. Amino acid sequence: CASSVLRTSRTYEQYF.

The rearrangement uses TRBV27 and TRBJ2-7; TRBD2 agrees at 9 bases. CDR1 is MNHEY and CDR2 is SMNVEV in the germline V gene (reference sequence). This CDR3 region has 15 residues. The V segment lost 4 bases and the J segment 5 bases; nucleotides outside the gene matches: 9. The CDR3 region has the DNA TGTGCCAGCAGTTCCCTTGGCGGGGGGGCCCACGAGCAGTACTTC. Amino acids: CASSSLGGGAHEQYF.